The T cell receptor beta chain under discussion was sequenced for a study of cytomegalovirus exposure and HLA in healthy donors. Whole-study context: The roughly 120 million unique TCR beta sequences, from around 200 million T cells, were found by an earlier analysis. Whole-study findings and limits: TCR beta chains numbering approximately 150 were designated cytomegalovirus-associated. Later work showed greater clonal expansion in HLA-associated TCR beta chains than in equally common others.

A note on this clone: The target antigen is unknown.

V was clipped by 3 bases and J by 2 bases, with 14 bases between them. Germline values: CDR1 LNHDA, CDR2 SQIVND (reference sequence). The CDR3 extends over 15 amino acids. PCR used 60 Vbeta primers and 13 Jbeta primers. Sequencing used immunoSEQ multiplex PCR; TCRdb keeps in-frame clones, though not all of them. The sample shows 50,000 or so clones, about 77% of them seen only once. The material sequenced was PBMCs. The receptor was isolated from a female donor in good health and CMV-seronegative. V is TRBV19 and J is TRBJ2-7; TRBD1 is a possible D gene (5 bases). In DNA form, the CDR3 reads TGTGCCAGTAGTATTGAGAGGAAGGGGCCCTACGAGCAGTACTTC. Translating it yields CASSIERKGPYEQYF.